The T cell receptor (beta chain) under discussion was sequenced for a study of T-cell reconstitution after alpha-beta-depleted transplantation in children (TCRdb year 2016). Some background on the complete study: Using TCR repertoire profiling, the study followed T-cell immune reconstitution in a quantitative way in children after TCRalphabeta/CD19-depleted allogeneic hematopoietic cell transplantation.

This clonotype has only a few counts. Its antigen is currently not known. No qualities accompany the bases; no much larger clone lies one base away. The CDR3 runs 15 amino acids, cysteine and phenylalanine included. The DNA shown is the 45-base CDR3, in frame from base 1. Germline trimming: 5 bases from V, 4 bases from J; junction bases outside gene matches: 8. Library creation used PCR. TCRdb records Illumina HiSeq 2500 as the sequencer. To normalize quantification of the TCRbeta repertoire, the TCR libraries were built with molecular barcoding that relied on unique molecular identifiers. The public reads were reprocessed in TCRdb via fastp at Q25 and MiXCR, keeping in-frame beta chains. Rows matching on CDR3 protein sequence are summarized as one entry with the most common DNA and genes. The sample table contains 500,000 or so distinct CDR3 sequences; only one count was recorded for about 33% of them. Approximately 2.3% of the sample goes to the ten largest clones.

The clonotype comes from a human donor who donated a stem cell graft to a child with aplastic anemia. The V and J genes are TRBV12-3 or TRBV12-4 and TRBJ1-2; 9 junctional bases match TRBD1. Here the sequenced sample was PBMCs from the stem cell graft donor, taken from the stem cell graft. The CDR3 region has the sequence CASSMGTGTFYGYTF. The nucleotide sequence is given as TGTGCCAGCAGTATGGGGACAGGGACCTTCTATGGCTACACCTTC.